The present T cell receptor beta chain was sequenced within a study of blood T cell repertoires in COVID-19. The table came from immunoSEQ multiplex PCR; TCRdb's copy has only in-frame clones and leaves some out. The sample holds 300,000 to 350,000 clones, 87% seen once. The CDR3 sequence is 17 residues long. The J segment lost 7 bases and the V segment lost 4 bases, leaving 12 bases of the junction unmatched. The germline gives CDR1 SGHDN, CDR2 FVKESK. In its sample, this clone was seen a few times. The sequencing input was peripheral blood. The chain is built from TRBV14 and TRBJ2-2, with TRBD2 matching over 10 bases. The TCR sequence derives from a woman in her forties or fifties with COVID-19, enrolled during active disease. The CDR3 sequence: CASSRLAGDASFGELFF. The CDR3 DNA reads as TGTGCCAGCAGCCGACTAGCGGGTGACGCTTCATTCGGGGAGCTGTTTTTT.